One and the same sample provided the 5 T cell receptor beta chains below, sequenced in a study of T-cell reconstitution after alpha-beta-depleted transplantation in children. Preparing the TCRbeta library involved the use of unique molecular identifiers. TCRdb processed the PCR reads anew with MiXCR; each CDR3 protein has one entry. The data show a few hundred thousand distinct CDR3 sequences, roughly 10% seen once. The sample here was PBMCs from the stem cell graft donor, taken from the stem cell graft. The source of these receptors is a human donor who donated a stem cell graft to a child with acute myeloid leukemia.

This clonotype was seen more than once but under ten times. CDR3: CASSWENGYEQYF. In nucleotides, the CDR3 is TGTGCCAGCAGCTGGGAGAATGGCTACGAGCAGTACTTC. The chain recombines TRBV7-9 with TRBJ2-7; TRBD2 might be the D (5 bases). The germline CDR1 and CDR2 sequences are SEHNR and FQNEAQ (reference sequence). There are 13 residues in the CDR3. V shed 4 bases and J shed 3 bases, with 10 bases lying between them.

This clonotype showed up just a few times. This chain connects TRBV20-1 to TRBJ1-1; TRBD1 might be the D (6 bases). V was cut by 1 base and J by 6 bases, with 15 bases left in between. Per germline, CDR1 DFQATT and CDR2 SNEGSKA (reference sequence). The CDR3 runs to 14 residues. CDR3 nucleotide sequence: TGCAGTGCTAGAGTGAGACAGGAGTACGCTGAAGCTTTCTTT. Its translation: CSARVRQEYAEAFF.

CDR3: CSVVAGRTDTQYF. As DNA, the CDR3 is TGCAGCGTTGTGGCTGGCCGCACAGATACGCAGTATTTT. The chain carries TRBV29-1 and TRBJ2-3; no clear D. Germline lookup yields CDR1 SQVTM and CDR2 ANQGSEA. The CDR3 sequence is 13 residues long. Trimming took 4 bases from V and 1 from J, leaving 9 bases between them.

DNA of the CDR3: TGTGCCAGCAGCTCGACGTCAGATACGCAGTATTTT. Its protein product is CASSSTSDTQYF. The chain links TRBV6-2 or TRBV6-3 to TRBJ2-3; D is unresolved. Germline-derived CDR1 and CDR2 are MNHEY and SVGEGT. The CDR3 totals 12 residues. Trimming cost V 6 bases and J 4 bases, with 8 bases left between them.

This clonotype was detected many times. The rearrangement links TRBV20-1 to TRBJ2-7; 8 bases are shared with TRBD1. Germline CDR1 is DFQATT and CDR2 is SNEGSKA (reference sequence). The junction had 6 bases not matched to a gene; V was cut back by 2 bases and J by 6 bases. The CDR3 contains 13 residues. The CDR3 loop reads CSARHPGTGEQYF. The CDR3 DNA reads TGCAGTGCTAGACACCCCGGGACAGGCGAGCAGTACTTC.